These 5 T cell receptor beta chains originate from one sample sequenced in a study of blood T cell repertoires in COVID-19 (TCRdb year 2020). Library construction relied on the immunoSEQ multiplex PCR assay. The table was pulled from immuneACCESS by TCRdb, which kept in-frame rearrangements only. Such tables lose some clones; where checked, under half of the loss comes from unresolved V genes, and the rest has no known cause. In this sample the table shows approximately 200,000 clones, about 90% of which occur a single time. The biggest ten clones account for 0.95% to 1.5% of the sample. The source material was PBMCs or T cells enriched from blood (not recorded which). The receptors derive from a man between 25 and 39 years old who had recovered from COVID-19.

The chain is built from TRBV10-2 and TRBJ2-5; 10 nucleotides match TRBD1. Germline V gives CDR1 WSHSY, CDR2 SAAADI. This CDR3 has 15 residues. V shed 6 bases and J 5 bases; nucleotides not matched to a gene: 9. Here the CDR3 reads CASRLTGGSGETQYF. The CDR3 DNA is TGCGCCAGCAGATTGACAGGGGGCTCGGGGGAGACCCAGTACTTC.

The chain links TRBV7-9 to TRBJ2-7, with TRBD1 identical over 9 bases. V gave up 6 bases and J gave up 6 bases; unmatched junction bases: 6. The CDR3 sequence is 13 residues long. CDR1 is SEHNR, CDR2 FQNEAQ, per germline (reference sequence). The CDR3 sequence: CASSLQGAGEQYF. Written as DNA, the CDR3 is TGTGCCAGCAGTTTACAGGGGGCCGGCGAGCAGTACTTC.

CDR3 sequence: CSVESGGGAYNEQFF. Here the CDR3 DNA reads TGCAGCGTTGAGTCCGGGGGGGGAGCATACAATGAGCAGTTCTTC. The chain carries TRBV29-1 and TRBJ2-1; 8 nucleotides match TRBD2. This CDR3 is built from 15 residues. Trimming cost V 3 bases and J 4 bases; bases outside gene matches: 8. Germline-derived CDR1 and CDR2 are SQVTM and ANQGSEA.

The chain uses TRBV13 and TRBJ1-1, with 7 bases matching TRBD1. This CDR3 contains 15 residues. The germline gives CDR1 PRHDT, CDR2 FYEKMQ (reference sequence). Trimming at V came to 2 bases and at J to 5 bases, leaving 8 bases not matched to a gene. The CDR3 here is CASSLLRQGGTEAFF. CDR3 DNA: TGTGCCAGCAGCTTACTAAGACAGGGAGGAACTGAAGCTTTCTTT. The whole variable domain, remainder taken from reference TRBV13 and TRBJ1-1, is AAGVIQSPRHLIKEKRETATLKCYPIPRHDTVYWYQQGPGQDPQFLISFYEKMQSDKGSIPDRFSAQQFSDYHSELNMSSLELGDSALYFCASSLLRQGGTEAFFGQGTRLTVV.

The chain is built from TRBV19 and TRBJ2-2; 7 nucleotides line up with TRBD2. This CDR3 has 15 amino acids. V trimming: 0 bases; J trimming: 4 bases; junction bases outside the gene matches: 2. Germline V lookup: CDR1 LNHDA, CDR2 SQIVND (reference sequence). The CDR3 spells CASSIEGGSTGELFF. The CDR3 region has the DNA TGTGCCAGTAGTATAGAGGGCGGGAGCACCGGGGAGCTGTTTTTT.